Sequencing of this T cell receptor beta chain was carried out in a study of post-analysis software for immune sequencing data. The overall study: The cohort encompassed relapsing-remitting, secondary progressive and progressive-relapsing multiple sclerosis disease courses. Whole-study results and caveats: Patients used about 5 TRBV segments, including TRBV5-6, TRBV5-1 and TRBV20-1, more often than controls. Compared with controls, patients showed significantly lower normalized Chao1 diversity. Strong co-clustering by F measure was evident for samples that had been prepared in the same batch.

Germline trimming cut 3 bases from V and 6 bases from J; bases unmatched to any gene: 4. Germline V CDR1 and CDR2: DFQATT, SNEGSKA (reference sequence). This CDR3 has 14 amino acids. Unique molecular identifiers featured in each of the TCR beta cDNA libraries. With about 0.95 to 10 million T cells as the source, approximately 500,000 cDNA molecules resulted. TCRdb fed the PCR reads into MiXCR, producing one record per CDR3 protein. The sample records hundreds of thousands of distinct CDR3 sequences, 25% to 30% being singletons. Of note for this clonotype: Its antigen is not known.

The rearrangement links TRBV20-1 to TRBJ2-2; 10 bases agree with TRBD2. Sequenced: blood. The sequence was collected from a girl aged 10-17 years with multiple sclerosis. Here the CDR3 reads CSASMLAGAGELFF. The CDR3 DNA reads TGCAGTGCTAGTATGCTAGCGGGAGCCGGGGAGCTGTTTTTT.